A selection of T cell receptor beta chains follows, all from one sample in a study of T cell responses to AZD1222 COVID-19 vaccine. TCRdb keeps only in-frame clones here, not all; method: immunoSEQ multiplex PCR. In the table there are some 150,000 clones, about 92% of which are singletons. This sample comprised peripheral blood, obtained 28 days after the second AZD1222 dose. These receptors were collected from an adult who received the AZD1222 COVID-19 vaccine. CDR3s include the opening cysteine and the closing phenylalanine or tryptophan.

CASTGDRGRGTEAFF,TRBV19
CASSLMGAGANVLTF,TRBV7-8
CASSFKGAGNQPQHF,TRBV19
CASSFTRRSYNEQFF,TRBV28
CASWWAGELFF,TRBV28
CASSPWTSGSTNEQFF,TRBV14
CASSGQGGMSGYTF,TRBV6-6
CASSQERTSGTDTQYF,TRBV4-3
CASSRPGEGAKNIQYF,TRBV6-2/TRBV6-3
CASRPGQINNSPLHF,TRBV7-2
CASSYPRPVLNYGYTF,TRBV11-3
CASSLYQGDQPQHF,TRBV28
CASSTGTGGNTIYF,TRBV7-2
CASSLVGNYNEQFF,TRBV28
CASSRFKSPNYGYTF,TRBV3-1/TRBV3-2
CASRPRTGGYGYTF,TRBV27
CASSDSNQGGNQPQHF,TRBV6-4
CASTSPSGQPQHF,TRBV12-3/TRBV12-4
CASSPAVDLAKNIQYF,TRBV5-8
CASSPRTGTANYGELFF,TRBV18
CASRRTGSNQPQHF,TRBV28
CASKGLGSSYNSPLHF,TRBV28
CASSTTSGRVYEQYF,TRBV19
CAGTTDVLYNSPLHF,TRBV2
CASSVEPRDTEAFF,TRBV9
CASSIIPGTVPQPQHF,TRBV19
CASSQGDPLHF,TRBV14
CASSVDSQPQHF,TRBV5-4
CASSPAGDGTGELFF,TRBV10-1
CASSVFSGHINEQFF,TRBV9
CATGTGANQPQHF,TRBV24-1
CASSLELAGGLETQYF,TRBV7-2
CASSYRGRETQYF,TRBV6-5
CASSQDGREGDIQYF,TRBV4-2
CASGEGGTEAFF,TRBV10-1
CATSSTGEGNSPLHF,TRBV15
CASSQGTKSYEQYF,TRBV19
CSASNGGYTF,TRBV29-1
CATGTSGFNEQFF,TRBV24-1
CAISEFETGRSDTQYF,TRBV10-3
CASSPGGGSKNIQYF,TRBV6-6
CASRSAGANVLTF,TRBV19
CASSRTAEAAPGELFF,TRBV4-1
CASSPASSAGELFF,TRBV7-9